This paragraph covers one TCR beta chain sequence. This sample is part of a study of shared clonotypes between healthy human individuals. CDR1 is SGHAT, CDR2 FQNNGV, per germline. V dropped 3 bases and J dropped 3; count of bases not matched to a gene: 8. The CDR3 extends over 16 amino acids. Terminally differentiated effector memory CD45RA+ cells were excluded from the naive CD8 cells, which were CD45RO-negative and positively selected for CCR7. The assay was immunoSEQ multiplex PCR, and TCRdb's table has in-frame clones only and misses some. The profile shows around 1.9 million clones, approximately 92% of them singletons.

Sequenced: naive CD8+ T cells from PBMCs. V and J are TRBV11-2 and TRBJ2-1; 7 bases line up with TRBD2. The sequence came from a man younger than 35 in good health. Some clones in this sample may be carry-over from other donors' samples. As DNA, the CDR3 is TGTGCCAGCAGCTTTATAAGCGGGAACCGCTACAATGAGCAGTTCTTC. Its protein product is CASSFISGNRYNEQFF.